The 3 T cell receptor beta chains in this list originate from one sample, sequenced in a study of T-cell memory formation after mild COVID-19. One entry per CDR3 protein results from TCRdb running MiXCR on the 5' RACE reads. The sample has around 340,000 distinct CDR3 sequences; less than 20% are singletons. Sequencing used PBMCs or a T cell subset sorted from them (not recorded which). The receptors were gathered from a man between 18 and 29 years old who had mild COVID-19 (a few samples of this study predate the infection). Cell type and time point are not known.

The chain recombines TRBV20-1 with TRBJ2-5, with TRBD2 identical over 9 bases. The germline V gene encodes CDR1 DFQATT and CDR2 SNEGSKA (reference sequence). J lost 5 bases, V lost 3 bases, and 10 bases had no gene match. The CDR3 covers 15 residues. The CDR3 loop reads CSASIQRGVGETQYF. In DNA, the CDR3 is TGCAGTGCTAGTATCCAGCGGGGGGTTGGGGAGACCCAGTACTTC.

V usage is TRBV4-1 and J usage is TRBJ2-1; maybe TRBD1 (6 bases). Germline V gives CDR1 MGHRA, CDR2 YSYEKL. The V end was cut by 1 base, the J end by 5 bases, with 15 bases between. This CDR3 has 16 residues. Here the CDR3 reads CASSQVLGDTHNEQFF. The CDR3 coding sequence is TGCGCCAGCAGCCAAGTCTTGGGGGACACCCACAATGAGCAGTTCTTC.

This clonotype has ten or more counts. This sequence joins TRBV2 and TRBJ2-5; 8 nucleotides agree with TRBD1. CDR3 length equals 14 residues. Germline CDR1 is SNHLY and CDR2 is FYNNEI. V was clipped by 3 bases and J by 9 bases; unmatched bases: 9. The CDR3: CASSELTRGLPQYF. The CDR3 DNA reads as TGTGCCAGCAGTGAGCTTACCAGGGGGCTGCCCCAGTACTTC.